Listed below are T cell receptor beta chains from one sample, sequenced in a study of T-cell memory formation after mild COVID-19. Each CDR3 protein is one row after TCRdb ran MiXCR on the 5' RACE reads. Among hundreds of thousands of distinct CDR3 sequences listed, under 20% were seen once. The sequenced sample consisted of PBMCs or a T cell subset sorted from them (not recorded which). These receptors came from an adult woman who had mild COVID-19 (a few samples of this study predate the infection). Cell type and time point are not known. CDR3s include the opening cysteine and the closing phenylalanine or tryptophan. Each record gives: D gene, clone size, V gene, J gene, CDR3 protein, CDR3 DNA. A D gene is named only where the DNA matches it firmly. Clone size appears in some rows only: once, few, many, or a class for an expanded clone.

NA,few,TRBV6-5,TRBJ2-2,CASSYLSAGTNTGELFF,TGTGCCAGCAGTTACTTATCGGCAGGGACGAACACCGGGGAGCTGTTTTTT
NA,NA,TRBV20-1,TRBJ2-3,CSARGEPHGGDTQYF,TGCAGTGCTAGAGGTGAGCCACACGGTGGAGATACGCAGTATTTT
TRBD2,NA,TRBV12-3/TRBV12-4,TRBJ2-1,CASSSSGRGTYNEQFF,TGTGCCAGCAGTTCTAGCGGGAGGGGGACCTACAATGAGCAGTTCTTC
NA,many,TRBV18,TRBJ1-1,CASSGTQNTEAFF,TGTGCCAGCTCAGGGACCCAGAACACTGAAGCTTTCTTT
NA,few,TRBV5-1,TRBJ1-5,CASSIGTDYQPQHF,TGCGCCAGCAGCATAGGGACTGACTATCAGCCCCAGCATTTT
NA,few,TRBV7-6,TRBJ2-7,CASSLGGWGNSYEQYF,TGTGCCAGCAGCTTAGGAGGTTGGGGGAACTCCTACGAGCAGTACTTC
NA,few,TRBV7-9,TRBJ2-1,CASSRRDLHNEQFF,TGTGCCAGCAGCCGGCGGGACCTTCACAATGAGCAGTTCTTC
TRBD1,NA,TRBV20-1,TRBJ1-5,CSATISTGTEGWMGNQPQHF,TGCAGTGCTACCATATCCACCGGGACAGAAGGGTGGATGGGCAATCAGCCCCAGCATTTT
NA,NA,TRBV5-1,TRBJ1-2,CASSLYSQGYGYTF,TGCGCCAGCAGCCTCTACTCGCAGGGTTATGGCTACACCTTC
TRBD1,few,TRBV12-3/TRBV12-4,TRBJ2-5,CASRRTGAGQETQYF,TGTGCCAGCAGGAGGACAGGGGCGGGACAAGAGACCCAGTACTTC
NA,NA,TRBV6-5,TRBJ1-1,CASSFGGGQRLNTEAFF,TGTGCCAGCAGTTTTGGAGGAGGGCAGCGCTTGAACACTGAAGCTTTCTTT
TRBD1,NA,TRBV12-3/TRBV12-4,TRBJ2-3,CASSPTLGQGRADTQYF,TGTGCCAGCAGTCCCACCCTTGGACAGGGGAGAGCAGATACGCAGTATTTT
NA,many,TRBV7-9,TRBJ2-1,CASSAWGTSYNEQFF,TGTGCCAGCAGCGCTTGGGGTACCTCCTACAATGAGCAGTTCTTC
TRBD1,many,TRBV4-2,TRBJ2-7,CASNHLAAGGRFRSEQYF,TGTGCCAGCAACCACTTGGCCGCAGGGGGCCGGTTTCGCTCCGAGCAGTACTTC
NA,NA,TRBV18,TRBJ1-2,CASSPNWEDGYTF,TGTGCCAGCTCACCTAATTGGGAGGATGGCTACACCTTC
NA,NA,TRBV5-1,TRBJ1-1,CASSPVGIDQAFF,TGCGCCAGCAGCCCGGTGGGAATTGATCAAGCTTTCTTT
NA,NA,TRBV30,TRBJ2-1,CAWDQGYNEQFF,TGTGCCTGGGACCAGGGTTACAATGAGCAGTTCTTC
TRBD1,NA,TRBV29-1,TRBJ1-1,CSVEAVRDRGLGEAFF,TGCAGCGTTGAAGCGGTTCGGGACAGGGGGCTTGGTGAAGCTTTCTTT
NA,NA,TRBV28,TRBJ1-1,CASSSPAAGNTEAFF,TGTGCCAGCAGTTCCCCCGCGGCAGGGAACACTGAAGCTTTCTTT
NA,NA,TRBV5-1,TRBJ2-5,CASSLPTGLTLQRTQYF,TGCGCCAGCAGTCTCCCAACCGGCCTCACACTCCAACGGACCCAGTACTTC
NA,few,TRBV7-6,TRBJ1-2,CASSPPYSGYTF,TGTGCCAGCAGCCCACCCTACAGCGGCTACACCTTC
NA,NA,TRBV20-1,TRBJ2-3,CSASLPGSRRDTQYF,TGCAGTGCTAGTCTCCCAGGGTCACGCAGAGATACGCAGTATTTT
NA,once,TRBV24-1,TRBJ2-3,CATSDLRTDTQYF,TGTGCCACCAGTGATTTGCGGACAGATACGCAGTATTTT
NA,NA,TRBV6-1,TRBJ1-1,CASSWGEVRARSEAFF,TGTGCCAGCAGTTGGGGGGAGGTCAGGGCCAGGTCTGAAGCTTTCTTT
NA,few,TRBV6-2/TRBV6-3,TRBJ2-1,CASSWGVNEQFF,TGTGCCAGCAGCTGGGGGGTGAATGAGCAGTTCTTC
NA,NA,TRBV3-1,TRBJ2-5,CASTGLPGPQETQYF,TGTGCCAGCACCGGATTGCCGGGTCCACAAGAGACCCAGTACTTC
NA,NA,TRBV29-1,TRBJ2-5,CSVDSGTKETQYF,TGCAGCGTGGATTCCGGGACCAAAGAGACCCAGTACTTC
NA,NA,TRBV7-9,TRBJ2-3,CASSLEVWGAQYF,TGTGCCAGCAGCTTAGAGGTTTGGGGGGCGCAATATTTT
NA,few,TRBV24-1,TRBJ2-1,CATWGDSDEQFF,TGTGCCACCTGGGGGGACTCGGATGAGCAGTTCTTC
NA,few,TRBV24-1,TRBJ2-2,CATSDRGLDTGELFF,TGTGCCACCAGTGACAGGGGACTGGACACCGGGGAGCTGTTTTTT
NA,few,TRBV5-6,TRBJ2-5,CASTSLFQIETQYF,TGTGCCAGCACCAGCCTATTCCAGATCGAGACCCAGTACTTC
NA,NA,TRBV6-5,TRBJ1-4,CASSYTGGVSNEKLFF,TGTGCCAGCAGTTACACCGGGGGGGTCTCTAATGAAAAACTGTTTTTT
NA,few,TRBV4-1,TRBJ1-2,CASSEPHPYGYTF,TGCGCCAGCAGCGAGCCCCACCCCTATGGCTACACCTTC
TRBD1,NA,TRBV6-6,TRBJ1-2,CASSYLGQGFYGYTF,TGTGCCAGCAGTTACTTGGGACAGGGATTCTATGGCTACACCTTC
TRBD1,few,TRBV30,TRBJ2-1,CAWSRDRGYNEQFF,TGTGCCTGGAGCCGCGACAGGGGATACAATGAGCAGTTCTTC
NA,few,TRBV7-2,TRBJ2-5,CASSQWSVETQYF,TGTGCCAGCAGCCAATGGTCCGTAGAGACCCAGTACTTC